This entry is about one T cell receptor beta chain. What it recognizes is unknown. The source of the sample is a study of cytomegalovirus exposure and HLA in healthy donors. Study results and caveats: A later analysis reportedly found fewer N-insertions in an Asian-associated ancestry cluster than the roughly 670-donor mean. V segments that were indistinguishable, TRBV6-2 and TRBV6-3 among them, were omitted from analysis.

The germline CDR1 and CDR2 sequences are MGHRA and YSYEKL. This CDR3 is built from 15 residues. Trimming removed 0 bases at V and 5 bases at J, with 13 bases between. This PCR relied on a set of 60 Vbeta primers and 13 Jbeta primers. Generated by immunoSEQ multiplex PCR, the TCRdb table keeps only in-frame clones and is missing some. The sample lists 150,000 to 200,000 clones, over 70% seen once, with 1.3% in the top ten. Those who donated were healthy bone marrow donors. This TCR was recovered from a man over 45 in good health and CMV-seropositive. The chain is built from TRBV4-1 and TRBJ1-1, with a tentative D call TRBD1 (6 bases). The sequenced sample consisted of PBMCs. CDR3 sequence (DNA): TGCGCCAGCAGCCAAGATCCCGGGACAAAGACTGAAGCTTTCTTT. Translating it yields CASSQDPGTKTEAFF.